These 9 T cell receptor beta chains share one sample of origin, sequenced in a study of blood T cell repertoires in COVID-19. Measured with immunoSEQ multiplex PCR; TCRdb has only the in-frame clones, and not every one. The sample yields hundreds of thousands of clones, 80% to 90% seen once. Sample: peripheral blood. The receptors come from a man aged 35-49 years with acute or convalescent COVID-19.

This chain joins TRBV9 and TRBJ1-2; 10 nucleotides match TRBD1. The CDR3 is made up of 15 amino acids. Germline V gene lookup returns CDR1 SGDLS and CDR2 YYNGEE. Trimming cost V 1 base and J 3 bases; bases outside gene matches: 3. CDR3 amino acids: CASSVLDRGDYGYTF. The CDR3 region has the DNA TGTGCCAGCAGCGTACTGGACAGGGGGGACTATGGCTACACCTTC.

The V call is TRBV4-2, the J call TRBJ2-7; 8 bases fit TRBD1. CDR3 length: 17 amino acids. The V segment lost 3 bases and the J segment 1 base; nucleotides outside the gene matches: 11. Germline CDR1 is LGHNA and CDR2 is YNFKEQ. The CDR3 is CASSHTLGQGASYEQYF. The CDR3 DNA reads as TGTGCCAGCAGCCACACCTTGGGGCAGGGGGCTTCCTACGAGCAGTACTTC.

The CDR3 region is CASSLGTGRDQPQHF. CDR3 in DNA: TGTGCCAGCAGCCTGGGGACAGGGCGGGATCAGCCCCAGCATTTT. V usage is TRBV5-5 and J usage is TRBJ1-5; 9 bases agree with TRBD1. Germline V gene lookup returns CDR1 SGHKS and CDR2 YYEKEE (reference sequence). The CDR3 totals 15 residues. Trimming removed 4 bases from V and 5 bases from J; junction bases left unmatched: 7.

J is TRBJ1-2 and V is TRBV30; D possibly corresponds to TRBD1 (5 bases). Deletions cut 3 bases from V and 4 bases from J, with 15 bases between. Germline V gives CDR1 GTSNPN, CDR2 SVGIG (reference sequence). The CDR3 is 14 amino acids. CDR3 residues: CAWSDSRKRYGYTF. In DNA, the CDR3 is TGTGCCTGGAGCGACAGTAGGAAACGCTATGGCTACACCTTC.

This rearrangement joins TRBV7-9 to TRBJ2-7, with 11 positions matching TRBD2. CDR1 is SEHNR, CDR2 FQNEAQ, per germline (reference sequence). The junction had 13 bases not matched to a gene; V was cut back by 5 bases and J by 4 bases. This CDR3 is built from 17 residues. For the CDR3, the DNA is TGTGCCAGCAGCCGCACAGCTAGCGGGAGGACCACTTACGAGCAGTACTTC. This sequence encodes CASSRTASGRTTYEQYF.

Here the CDR3 DNA reads TGTGCCACCAGTGATACGACTAGCGGGAGTAGCCATGAGCAGTTCTTC. This translates into CATSDTTSGSSHEQFF. The chain is built from TRBV24-1 and TRBJ2-1, with 12 bases identical to TRBD2. With V trimmed by 3 bases and J by 8 bases, 7 bases remained unmatched. Germline V lookup: CDR1 KGHDR, CDR2 SFDVKD. The CDR3 is 16 residues long.

The chain uses TRBV6-6 and TRBJ1-1; D remains ambiguous. CDR1 and CDR2 from the germline V gene are MNHNY and SVGAGI (reference sequence). This CDR3 region has 9 residues. Trimming left V 11 bases short and J 5 bases short, with 6 bases between. The CDR3 coding sequence is TGTGCCGGCGGGACTGAAGCTTTCTTT. Translation gives CAGGTEAFF.

The gene calls are TRBV5-6 and TRBJ2-7; TRBD1 agrees at 7 bases. V shed 4 bases and J 1 base; nucleotides not matched to a gene: 8. Germline loops: CDR1 SGHDT, CDR2 YYEEEE. The CDR3 is 15 amino acids. The CDR3 DNA reads TGTGCCAGCAGCCTCCTCGACAGGGCTTCCTACGAGCAGTACTTC. This sequence encodes CASSLLDRASYEQYF.

The chain combines TRBV4-1 with TRBJ1-1; tentatively, D is TRBD1 (5 bases). Germline V CDR1 and CDR2: MGHRA, YSYEKL. V was trimmed by 1 base and J by 3 bases, leaving 9 bases between them. The CDR3 sequence is 14 residues long. CDR3 DNA sequence: TGCGCCAGCAGCCAAGTATGGGGGGACACTGAAGCTTTCTTT. As protein: CASSQVWGDTEAFF.